This T cell receptor beta chain was identified during a study of cytotoxic CD8 clonotypes in ibrutinib-treated CLL. Regarding the study as a whole: Among the clonotypes, public ones were uncommon and contracted or held stable on treatment.

Comments on this clone: Its antigen is not identified.

With 3 bases removed from V and 0 bases from J, the gap between germline ends came to 23 bases. Germline-derived CDR1 and CDR2 are LNHDA and SQIVND (reference sequence). The CDR3 covers 19 residues. The method was immunoSEQ multiplex PCR; TCRdb's version includes in-frame clones alone and lacks a portion of them. The sample yields 40,000 or so clones, less than 85% seen once. The genes are TRBV19 and TRBJ1-1, with no clear D. Sequenced here: PBMCs, sampled at disease progression, from a patient treated with ibrutinib. The TCR was taken from a human donor with chronic lymphocytic leukemia. The CDR3 DNA reads TGTGCCAGTAGTATGCTCGCGGGATGGAAGGTTCTCATGAACACTGAAGCTTTCTTT. Residues: CASSMLAGWKVLMNTEAFF.